This T cell receptor beta chain was recovered during a study of blood T cells in healthy people across ages. Study-wide results and limits: The fall in TCR beta diversity per million T cells was roughly linear with age.

This clonotype was recorded a few times. No antigen is known for it. Using a J-beta primer mix together with a sample-barcoded 5' primer, a second PCR was run for about 7 to 12 cycles. TCRdb reanalysed the 5' RACE reads using MiXCR and keeps one entry per CDR3 protein. The sample yields approximately 1.5 million distinct CDR3 sequences, less than 45% seen once. CDR1 is DFQATT, CDR2 SNEGSKA, per germline (reference sequence). Trimming cost V 1 base and J 3 bases; bases outside gene matches: 4. The CDR3 is 15 residues long. The chain is built from TRBV20-1 and TRBJ2-7; 12 nucleotides align to TRBD2. This clonotype originated in a woman younger than 30 in good health. Specimen: blood. This CDR3 is CSARVLAGGVYEQYF. The CDR3 nucleotides read TGCAGTGCTAGAGTACTAGCGGGGGGTGTCTACGAGCAGTACTTC.